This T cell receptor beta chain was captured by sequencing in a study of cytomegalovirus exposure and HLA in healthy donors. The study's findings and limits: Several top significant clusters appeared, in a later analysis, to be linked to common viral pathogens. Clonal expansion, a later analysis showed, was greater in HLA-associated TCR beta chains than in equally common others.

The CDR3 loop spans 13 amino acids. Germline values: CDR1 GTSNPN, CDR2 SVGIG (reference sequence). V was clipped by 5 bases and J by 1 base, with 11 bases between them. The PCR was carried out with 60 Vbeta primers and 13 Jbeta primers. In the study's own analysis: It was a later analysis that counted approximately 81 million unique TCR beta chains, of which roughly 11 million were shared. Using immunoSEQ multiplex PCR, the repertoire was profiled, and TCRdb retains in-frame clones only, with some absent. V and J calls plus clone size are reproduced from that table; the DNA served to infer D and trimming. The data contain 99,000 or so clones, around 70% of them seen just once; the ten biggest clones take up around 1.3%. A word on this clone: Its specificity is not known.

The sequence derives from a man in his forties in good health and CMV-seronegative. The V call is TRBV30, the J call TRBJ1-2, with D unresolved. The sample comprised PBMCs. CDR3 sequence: CAWAPGGNYGYTF. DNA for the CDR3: TGTGCCTGGGCCCCTGGCGGTAACTATGGCTACACCTTC.